What follows describes a single TCR beta chain. Its antigen is as yet unknown. PCR was performed using 60 Vbeta and 13 Jbeta primers. Method: immunoSEQ multiplex PCR; TCRdb's copy keeps in-frame clones and lacks some. The table shows approximately 74,000 clones, with more than 80% occurring only once. The record originates from a study of cytomegalovirus exposure and HLA in healthy donors. Study at large: Inside one of the first data releases sat about 85 million unique TCRs taken from HLA-typed donors.

The CDR3 contains 15 residues. CDR1 is SGHDT and CDR2 is YYEEEE in the germline V gene. The V end was cut by 1 base, the J end by 8 bases, with 15 bases between. Overall study results and limits: Excluded were some V segments that proved indistinguishable, including TRBV6-2 and TRBV6-3. Differences between HLA loci emerged in a later analysis of TCR association rates, with DRB1 most and HLA-C fewest.

This TCR derives from a woman in her twenties or thirties in good health and CMV-seronegative. The sample comprised PBMCs. J is TRBJ1-4 and V is TRBV5-6; D call uncertain. The DNA for the CDR3 is TGTGCCAGCAGCTTGAGTCAGTCAGGAGGCGAAAAACTGTTTTTT. Amino acids: CASSLSQSGGEKLFF.